Below, 20 T cell receptor beta chains from the same sample are listed, as sequenced in a study of blood T cell repertoires in COVID-19. Data came from immunoSEQ multiplex PCR; TCRdb stores just in-frame clones and leaves some out. The sample shows over 150,000 clones, approximately 87% of them seen only once. Sequencing used peripheral blood. These TCRs come from a man in his 70s with active or convalescent COVID-19.

In DNA, the CDR3 is TGCAGCGTCCCACAGGGGGTAACTGAAGCTTTCTTT. It translates to CSVPQGVTEAFF. The chain links TRBV29-1 to TRBJ1-1, with 8 bases aligning to TRBD1. CDR1 and CDR2 from the germline V gene are SQVTM and ANQGSEA. The CDR3 runs to 12 residues. Unmatched junction bases numbered 5, after V lost 6 bases and J lost 5 bases.

The chain carries TRBV7-8 and TRBJ1-1; a weak D match, TRBD1 (5 bases). Trimming shortened V by 1 base and J by 1 base, and 10 bases separated the two germline ends. The CDR3 sequence is 15 residues long. Germline V gene data show CDR1 as SGHVS and CDR2 as FQNEAQ. Here the CDR3 DNA reads TGTGCCAGCAGCTTAGTAAGGGGCCGGAACACTGAAGCTTTCTTT. Its translation: CASSLVRGRNTEAFF.

This clone has only one observation. The chain joins TRBV7-8 to TRBJ2-1; a possible D gene is TRBD2 (6 bases). CDR3 size: 15 residues. V lost 7 bases and J lost 7, with 20 bases in between. Germline CDR1 SGHVS, CDR2 FQNEAQ. In DNA, the CDR3 is TGTGCCAGCACGGCAGGGTTGTCCCGGGGGAATGAGCAGTTCTTC. It is translated as CASTAGLSRGNEQFF.

This clone was found a few times. DNA of the CDR3: TGTGCCAGCAGCGCCACAGGGGATTCACCCCTCCACTTT. It specifies CASSATGDSPLHF. V gene TRBV7-9 combines with J gene TRBJ1-6, with 7 nucleotides matching TRBD1. With 5 bases clipped from V and 8 bases from J, the junction kept 3 bases outside the gene matches. The germline CDR1 and CDR2 sequences are SEHNR and FQNEAQ (reference sequence). This CDR3 is 13 amino acids long.

This chain uses TRBV2 with TRBJ1-3; D is possibly TRBD1 (6 bases). This CDR3 region has 17 residues. Germline loops: CDR1 SNHLY, CDR2 FYNNEI. Trimming removed 6 bases from V and 0 bases from J, with 18 bases in between. CDR3 bases: TGTGCCAGCAGAGAGGGGGGGCGAACTTACTCTGGAAACACCATATATTTT. Translating gives CASREGGRTYSGNTIYF.

This chain joins TRBV10-1 and TRBJ1-1; 7 bases agree with TRBD1. The CDR3 consists of 16 residues. The trim removed 7 bases at V and 0 bases at J, leaving 11 bases unmatched. Per germline, CDR1 WNHNN and CDR2 SYGVQD (reference sequence). CDR3 bases: TGCGCCAGCACATCCGGGACAGAGGGGTTGAACACTGAAGCTTTCTTT. It specifies CASTSGTEGLNTEAFF.

There are a few counts of this clone. The chain is built from TRBV7-2 and TRBJ2-1, with 9 bases lining up with TRBD2. This CDR3 spans 17 amino acids. The V gene's germline CDR1 is SGHTA and CDR2 FQGNSA. J was trimmed by 0 bases and V by 5 bases; bases with no gene match: 8. The CDR3 DNA reads TGTGCCAGCAGCCATTACTTAGCGGGAGTCTCCTACAATGAGCAGTTCTTC. It specifies CASSHYLAGVSYNEQFF. The full variable domain, its missing parts supplied by reference TRBV7-2 and TRBJ2-1, is GAGVSQSPSNKVTEKGKDVELRCDPISGHTALYWYRQSLGQGLEFLIYFQGNSAPDKSGLPSDRFSAERTGGSVSTLTIQRTQQEDSAVYLCASSHYLAGVSYNEQFFGPGTRLTVL.

J is TRBJ1-6 and V is TRBV4-3; D perhaps matches TRBD1 (5 bases). CDR3 length: 17 amino acids. Per germline, CDR1 LGHNA and CDR2 YSLEER. V was shortened by 0 bases and J by 4 bases, with 13 bases between the two germline ends. CDR3 sequence reads: CASSQDWGSRYNSPLHF. For the CDR3, the DNA is TGCGCCAGCAGCCAAGATTGGGGCTCGAGATATAATTCACCCCTCCACTTT.

This chain joins TRBV6-2 or TRBV6-3 and TRBJ2-6; tentatively, D is TRBD2 (5 bases). Germline loops: CDR1 MNHEY, CDR2 SVGEGT. Deletions cut 6 bases from V and 3 bases from J, with 12 bases between. The CDR3 is 15 amino acids. The CDR3 DNA follows: TGTGCCAGCAGCACCGGGGTGGATGGGGCCAACGTCCTGACTTTC. Amino acid sequence: CASSTGVDGANVLTF.

J is TRBJ2-2 and V is TRBV14; D might be TRBD1 (5 bases). The V gene lost 4 bases and the J gene lost 1 base, with 13 bases spanning the gap. Germline V gives CDR1 SGHDN, CDR2 FVKESK. There are 16 residues in the CDR3. CDR3 in amino acids: CASSPNGQRNTGELFF. DNA for the CDR3: TGTGCCAGCAGCCCCAACGGACAACGGAACACCGGGGAGCTGTTTTTT.

V and J are TRBV27 and TRBJ2-7; 10 nucleotides align to TRBD1. Losses at the gene ends were 7 bases for V and 5 bases for J; bases not matched to a gene: 11. The CDR3 sequence is 15 residues long. The germline CDR1 and CDR2 sequences are MNHEY and SMNVEV (reference sequence). Written as DNA, the CDR3 is TGTGCCAGCACTCAAAAGGGGACAGGGGCCCACGAGCAGTACTTC. Its protein product is CASTQKGTGAHEQYF.

This rearrangement joins TRBV9 to TRBJ2-5; the D gene is possibly TRBD2 (7 bases). Germline V gives CDR1 SGDLS, CDR2 YYNGEE. This CDR3 has 15 amino acids. V was trimmed by 0 bases and J by 7 bases, leaving 16 bases between them. The CDR3 DNA is TGTGCCAGCAGCGTAGATTGGGGGGGCGAGGGGACCCAGTACTTC. The encoded protein is CASSVDWGGEGTQYF.

This clone appeared a single time. Here the CDR3 DNA reads TGTGCCAGCAGCTTTCCGGGACTAGTTTCCGGCGAGCAGTACTTC. Translating it yields CASSFPGLVSGEQYF. V usage is TRBV7-2 and J usage is TRBJ2-7, with 8 positions matching TRBD2. From germline, CDR1 is SGHTA and CDR2 FQGNSA. CDR3 length: 15 residues. The junction had 10 bases not matched to a gene; V was cut back by 3 bases and J by 6 bases.

This clone has only a few counts. The chain couples TRBV28 to TRBJ1-1; TRBD1 agrees at 10 bases. The CDR3 runs 16 residues. Germline V gives CDR1 MDHEN, CDR2 SYDVKM. J lost 0 bases, V lost 7 bases, and 8 bases had no gene match. The CDR3 nucleotides read TGTGCCAGCACTAGCCCCGGGACAGGGGTGAACACTGAAGCTTTCTTT. Protein product: CASTSPGTGVNTEAFF. The full variable domain, completed using reference TRBV28 and TRBJ1-1, is DVKVTQSSRYLVKRTGEKVFLECVQDMDHENMFWYRQDPGLGLRLIYFSYDVKMKEKGDIPEGYSVSREKKERFSLILESASTNQTSMYLCASTSPGTGVNTEAFFGQGTRLTVV.

The chain joins TRBV7-2 to TRBJ1-1; unclear D gene. Germline loops: CDR1 SGHTA, CDR2 FQGNSA. V was shortened by 5 bases and J by 1 base, with 8 bases between the two germline ends. CDR3 size: 13 residues. Here the CDR3 reads CASSRDPNTEAFF. For the CDR3, the DNA is TGTGCCAGCAGCCGGGATCCGAACACTGAAGCTTTCTTT.

V and J are TRBV2 and TRBJ1-1, with D perhaps TRBD1 (6 bases). V was pared by 6 bases and J by 4 bases, with 21 bases between. This CDR3 is built from 16 residues. Germline V gives CDR1 SNHLY, CDR2 FYNNEI. This CDR3 is CASRLERGGPGTEAFF. Written as DNA, the CDR3 is TGTGCCAGCAGGTTAGAAAGGGGGGGCCCGGGCACTGAAGCTTTCTTT.

The chain is built from TRBV4-3 and TRBJ2-1, with D tentatively TRBD2 (6 bases). V was cut by 3 bases and J by 0 bases, with 15 bases left in between. From germline, CDR1 is LGHNA and CDR2 YSLEER. The CDR3 is 17 residues long. In nucleotides, the CDR3 is TGCGCCAGCAGCCAGCCGGCGGGAAGGAGCTCCTACAATGAGCAGTTCTTC. Residues: CASSQPAGRSSYNEQFF.

J is TRBJ2-1 and V is TRBV2; TRBD2 might be the D (5 bases). From germline, CDR1 is SNHLY and CDR2 FYNNEI. This CDR3 region has 14 residues. The V end lost 2 bases, the J end lost 9 bases, and 14 bases lay between the germline ends. In DNA form, the CDR3 reads TGTGCCAGCAGTGAACGGCTTCAAGGAGGTGAGCAGTTCTTC. Its protein is CASSERLQGGEQFF.

The chain couples TRBV9 to TRBJ1-1; unclear D gene. Looked up from germline, CDR1 is SGDLS and CDR2 is YYNGEE. The length of the CDR3 is 14 residues. V lost 4 bases, J lost 2 bases, and 12 bases lay in between. CDR3 nucleotides: TGTGCCAGCAGCACGCCTACGGGAAACACTGAAGCTTTCTTT. This gives the protein CASSTPTGNTEAFF.

In the case of this clone: Other nucleotide sequences in the sample specify the same CDR3. This rearrangement joins TRBV3-1 (or the pseudogene TRBV3-2) to TRBJ1-1; a possible D gene is TRBD1 (5 bases). Germline V gene sequence: CDR1 LGHDT, CDR2 YNNKEL (reference sequence). This CDR3 is built from 11 residues. V was clipped by 8 bases and J by 5 bases, with 9 bases between them. The CDR3 protein is CASRGGTEAFF. The CDR3 DNA reads as TGTGCCAGCCGTGGGGGGACTGAAGCTTTCTTT.